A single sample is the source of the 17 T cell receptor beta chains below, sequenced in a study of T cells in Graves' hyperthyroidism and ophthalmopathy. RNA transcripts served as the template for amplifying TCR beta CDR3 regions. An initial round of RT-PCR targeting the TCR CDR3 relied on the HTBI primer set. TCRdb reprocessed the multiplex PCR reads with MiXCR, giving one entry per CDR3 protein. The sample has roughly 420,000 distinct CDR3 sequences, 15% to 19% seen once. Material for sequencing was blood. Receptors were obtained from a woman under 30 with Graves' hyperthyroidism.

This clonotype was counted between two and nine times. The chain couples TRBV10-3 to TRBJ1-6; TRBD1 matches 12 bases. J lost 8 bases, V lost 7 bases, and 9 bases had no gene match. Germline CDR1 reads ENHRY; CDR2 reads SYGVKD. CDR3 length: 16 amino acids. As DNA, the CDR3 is TGTGCCATCAAGGGACAGGGGGCGAGTATGGATTCACCCCTCCACTTT. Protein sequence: CAIKGQGASMDSPLHF.

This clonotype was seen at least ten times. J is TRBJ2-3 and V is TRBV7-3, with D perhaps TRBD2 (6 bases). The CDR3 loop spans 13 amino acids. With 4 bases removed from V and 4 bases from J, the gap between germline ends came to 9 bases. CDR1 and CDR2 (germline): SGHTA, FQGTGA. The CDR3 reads CASSWTMSDTQYF. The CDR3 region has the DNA TGTGCCAGCAGCTGGACTATGTCAGATACGCAGTATTTT.

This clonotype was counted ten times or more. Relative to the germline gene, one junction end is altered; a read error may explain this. CDR3 nucleotides: TGTGCTAGCAGCTTATCCGGACAAGAGACCCAGTACTTC. Translation: CASSLSGQETQYF. This chain links TRBV7-7 with TRBJ2-5, with D hard to call. The CDR3 length is 13 residues. Per germline, CDR1 SSHAT and CDR2 FNYEAQ (reference sequence).

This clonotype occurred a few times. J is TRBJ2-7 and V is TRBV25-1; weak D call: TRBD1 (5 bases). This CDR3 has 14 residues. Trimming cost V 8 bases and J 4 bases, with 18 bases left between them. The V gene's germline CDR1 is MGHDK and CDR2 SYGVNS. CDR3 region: CASGSKGLGYEQYF. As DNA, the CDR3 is TGTGCCAGCGGGTCCAAGGGGTTGGGATACGAGCAGTACTTC.

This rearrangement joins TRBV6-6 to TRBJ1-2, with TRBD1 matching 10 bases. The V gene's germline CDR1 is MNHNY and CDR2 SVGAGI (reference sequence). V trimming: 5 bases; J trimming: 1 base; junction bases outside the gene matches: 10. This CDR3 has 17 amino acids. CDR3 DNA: TGTGCCAGCAGTGATCCGGGACAGGGGACATATAACTATGGCTACACCTTC. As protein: CASSDPGQGTYNYGYTF.

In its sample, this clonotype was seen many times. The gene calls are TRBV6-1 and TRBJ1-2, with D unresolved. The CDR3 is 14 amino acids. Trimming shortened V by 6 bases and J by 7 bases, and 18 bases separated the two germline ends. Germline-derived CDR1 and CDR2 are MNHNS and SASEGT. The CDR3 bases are TGTGCCAGCAGGTATGAAGGACTTTCGTCTGGCTACACCTTC. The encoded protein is CASRYEGLSSGYTF.

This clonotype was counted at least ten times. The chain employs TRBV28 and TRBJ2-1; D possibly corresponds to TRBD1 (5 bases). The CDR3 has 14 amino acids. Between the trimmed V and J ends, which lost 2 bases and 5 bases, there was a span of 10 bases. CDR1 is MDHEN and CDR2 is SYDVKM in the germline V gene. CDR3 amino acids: CASSLRPDNNEQFF. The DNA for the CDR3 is TGTGCCAGCAGTTTACGCCCGGACAACAATGAGCAGTTCTTC. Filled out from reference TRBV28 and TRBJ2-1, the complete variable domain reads DVKVTQSSRYLVKRTGEKVFLECVQDMDHENMFWYRQDPGLGLRLIYFSYDVKMKEKGDIPEGYSVSREKKERFSLILESASTNQTSMYLCASSLRPDNNEQFFGPGTRLTVL.

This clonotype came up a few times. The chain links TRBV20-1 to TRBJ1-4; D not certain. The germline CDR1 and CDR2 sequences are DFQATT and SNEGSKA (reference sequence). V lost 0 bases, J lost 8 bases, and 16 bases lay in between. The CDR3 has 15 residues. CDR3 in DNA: TGCAGTGCTAGAGATAGCGCCCAGCTTGTGGAAAAACTGTTTTTT. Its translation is CSARDSAQLVEKLFF.

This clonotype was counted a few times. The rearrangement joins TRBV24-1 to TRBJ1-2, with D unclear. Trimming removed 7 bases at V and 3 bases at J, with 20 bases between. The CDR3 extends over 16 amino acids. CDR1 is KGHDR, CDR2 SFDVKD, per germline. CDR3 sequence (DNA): TGTGCCACCAGAGAGGTGTCAGAAAGGGTCCACTATGGCTACACCTTC. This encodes CATREVSERVHYGYTF.

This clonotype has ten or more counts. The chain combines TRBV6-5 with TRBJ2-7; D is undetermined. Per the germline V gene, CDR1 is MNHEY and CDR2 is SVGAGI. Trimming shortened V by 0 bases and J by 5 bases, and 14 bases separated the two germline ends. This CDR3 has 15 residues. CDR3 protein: CASSYSNRAFDEQYF. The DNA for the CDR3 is TGTGCCAGCAGTTACTCGAACCGGGCTTTCGACGAGCAGTACTTC.

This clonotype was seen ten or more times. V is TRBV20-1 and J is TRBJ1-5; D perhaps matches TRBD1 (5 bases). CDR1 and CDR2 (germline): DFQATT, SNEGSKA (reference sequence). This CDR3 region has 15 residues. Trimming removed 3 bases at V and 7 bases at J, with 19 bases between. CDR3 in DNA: TGCAGTGCTAGGGAGGACACTGGGGTCGGGCAGCCCCAGCATTTT. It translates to CSAREDTGVGQPQHF.

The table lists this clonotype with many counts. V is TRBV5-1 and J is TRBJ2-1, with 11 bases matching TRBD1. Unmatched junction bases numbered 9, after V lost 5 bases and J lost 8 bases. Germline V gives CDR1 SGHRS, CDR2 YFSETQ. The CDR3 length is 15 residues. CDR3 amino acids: CASSSRDRGKYEQFF. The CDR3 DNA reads TGCGCCAGCAGTTCCCGGGACAGGGGGAAATATGAGCAGTTCTTC.

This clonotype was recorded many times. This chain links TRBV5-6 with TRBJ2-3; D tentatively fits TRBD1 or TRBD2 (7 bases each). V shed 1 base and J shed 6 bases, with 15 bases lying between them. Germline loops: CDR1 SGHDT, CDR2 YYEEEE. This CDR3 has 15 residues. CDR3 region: CASSLRQGGWDTQYF. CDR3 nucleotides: TGTGCCAGCAGCTTGCGACAGGGAGGGTGGGATACGCAGTATTTT.

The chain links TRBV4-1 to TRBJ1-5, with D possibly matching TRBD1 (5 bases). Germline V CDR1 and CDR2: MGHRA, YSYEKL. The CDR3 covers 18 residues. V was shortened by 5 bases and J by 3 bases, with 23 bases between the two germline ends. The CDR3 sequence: CASSETFVGGSLNQPQHF. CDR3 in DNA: TGCGCCAGCAGCGAAACATTTGTTGGGGGAAGCCTCAATCAGCCCCAGCATTTT.

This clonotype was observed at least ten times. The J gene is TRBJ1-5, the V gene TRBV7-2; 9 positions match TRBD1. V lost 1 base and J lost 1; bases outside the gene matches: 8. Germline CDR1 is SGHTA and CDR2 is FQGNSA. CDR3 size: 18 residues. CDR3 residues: CASSLGTGVPLSNQPQHF. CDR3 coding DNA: TGTGCCAGCAGCTTAGGGACAGGGGTCCCCTTGAGCAATCAGCCCCAGCATTTT.

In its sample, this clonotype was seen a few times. CDR3 sequence reads: CASSRAAGLYGNTIYF. CDR3 coding DNA: TGCGCCAGCAGCCGCGCCGCGGGCCTATATGGAAACACCATATATTTT. The chain links TRBV4-1 to TRBJ1-3; D unclear. V lost 4 bases and J lost 3, with 16 bases in between. Germline V gene lookup returns CDR1 MGHRA and CDR2 YSYEKL. CDR3 length: 16 amino acids.

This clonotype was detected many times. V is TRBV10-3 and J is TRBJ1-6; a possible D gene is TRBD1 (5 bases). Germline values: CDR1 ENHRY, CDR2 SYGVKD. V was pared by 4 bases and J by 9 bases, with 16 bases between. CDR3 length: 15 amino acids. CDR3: CAISAAHVGGSPLHF. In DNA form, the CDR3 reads TGTGCCATCAGTGCAGCCCATGTGGGGGGTTCACCCCTCCACTTT.